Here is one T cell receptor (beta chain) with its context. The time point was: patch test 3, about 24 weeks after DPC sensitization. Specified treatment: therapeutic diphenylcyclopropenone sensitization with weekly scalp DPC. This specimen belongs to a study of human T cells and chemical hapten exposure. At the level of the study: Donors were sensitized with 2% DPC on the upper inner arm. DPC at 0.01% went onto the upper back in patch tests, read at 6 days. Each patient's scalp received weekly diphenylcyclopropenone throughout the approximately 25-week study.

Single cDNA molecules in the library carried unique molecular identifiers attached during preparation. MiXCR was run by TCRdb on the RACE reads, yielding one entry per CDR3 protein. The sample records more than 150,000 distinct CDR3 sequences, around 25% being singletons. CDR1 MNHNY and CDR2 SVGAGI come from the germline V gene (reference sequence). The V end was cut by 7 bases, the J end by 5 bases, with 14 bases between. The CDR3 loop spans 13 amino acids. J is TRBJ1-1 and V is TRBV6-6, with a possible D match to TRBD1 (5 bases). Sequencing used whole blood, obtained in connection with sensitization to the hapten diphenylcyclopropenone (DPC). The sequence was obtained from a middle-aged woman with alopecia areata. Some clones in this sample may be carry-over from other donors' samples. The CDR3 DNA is TGTGCCAGCACCCTCCTGGGGGGAACTGAAGCTTTCTTT. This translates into CASTLLGGTEAFF.